Here is one T cell receptor (beta chain) with its context. Time point in this sample: after dendritic cell vaccination, including at tumor progression/relapse. Assay: immunoSEQ multiplex PCR; the TCRdb copy retains only in-frame clones and omits some. The sample shows 75,000 to 85,000 clones, more than 75% of them seen only once. The data were taken from a study of glioma-infiltrating T cells after dendritic cell vaccination. Source: blood, taken after dendritic cell vaccination. The TCR was taken from a human donor with glioblastoma.

Here the CDR3 DNA reads TGTGCCAGCGGGAAACAGGGGGCTTTTAATGAAAAACTGTTTTTT. The encoded protein is CASGKQGAFNEKLFF. This chain links TRBV6-1 with TRBJ1-4; 9 nucleotides line up with TRBD1. Unmatched junction bases numbered 8, after V lost 8 bases and J lost 4 bases. CDR1 is MNHNS and CDR2 is SASEGT in the germline V gene. This CDR3 contains 15 residues.